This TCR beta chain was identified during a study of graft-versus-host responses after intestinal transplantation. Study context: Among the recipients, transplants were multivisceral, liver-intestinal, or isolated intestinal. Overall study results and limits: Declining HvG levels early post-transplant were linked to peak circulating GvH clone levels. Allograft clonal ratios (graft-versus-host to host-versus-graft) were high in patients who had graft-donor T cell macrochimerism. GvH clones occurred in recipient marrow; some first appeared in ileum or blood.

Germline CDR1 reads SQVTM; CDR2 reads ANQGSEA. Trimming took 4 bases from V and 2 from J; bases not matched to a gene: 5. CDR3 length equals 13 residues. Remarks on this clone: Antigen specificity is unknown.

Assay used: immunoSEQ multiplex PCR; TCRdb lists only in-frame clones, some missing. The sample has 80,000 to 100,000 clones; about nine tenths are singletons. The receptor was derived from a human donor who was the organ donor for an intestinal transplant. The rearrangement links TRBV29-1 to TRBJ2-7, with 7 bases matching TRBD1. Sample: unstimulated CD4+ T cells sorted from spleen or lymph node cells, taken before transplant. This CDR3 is CSVAGTVTYEQYF. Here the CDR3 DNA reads TGCAGCGTTGCCGGGACAGTAACCTACGAGCAGTACTTC.